Listed here are 21 T cell receptor beta chains from one sample, sequenced in a study of T-cell reconstitution after alpha-beta-depleted transplantation in children. Unique molecular identifiers were incorporated into the prepared TCRbeta library. TCRdb processed the PCR reads anew with MiXCR; each CDR3 protein has one entry. The top ten hold roughly 9.1% of the sample, which has 300,000 or so distinct CDR3 sequences, 9.9% seen once. Sequencing used PBMCs from the stem cell graft donor, obtained from the stem cell graft. The receptors shown here come from a human donor who donated a stem cell graft to a child with SCID.

This clonotype has ten or more counts. V usage is TRBV10-1 and J usage is TRBJ1-1; D is unresolved. V lost 0 bases to trimming and J lost 0 bases, with 5 bases between them. Germline V gene data show CDR1 as WNHNN and CDR2 as SYGVQD (reference sequence). The CDR3 is 14 residues long. CDR3 coding DNA: TGCGCCAGCAGTGAGTCCTTCATGAACACTGAAGCTTTCTTT. It translates to CASSESFMNTEAFF.

This clonotype came up a few times. The chain combines TRBV9 with TRBJ2-1; D unresolved. The ends were cut back, 2 bases at V and 6 bases at J, with 9 bases in the middle. Germline CDR1 and CDR2: SGDLS and YYNGEE. This CDR3 spans 13 amino acids. The CDR3 sequence is CASSVGSSNEQFF. The CDR3 nucleotides read TGTGCCAGCAGCGTGGGTTCTAGCAATGAGCAGTTCTTC.

There are a few counts of this clonotype. CDR3 coding DNA: TGCGCCAGCAGCCAAAGTGGGACAGGACCGAACACCGGGGAGCTGTTTTTT. Amino acids: CASSQSGTGPNTGELFF. The rearrangement joins TRBV4-1 to TRBJ2-2; 8 bases line up with TRBD1. The ends lost 2 bases at V and 0 bases at J; junction bases unmatched: 5. The CDR3 has 17 amino acids. Germline V lookup: CDR1 MGHRA, CDR2 YSYEKL.

The table lists this clonotype with a few counts. The rearrangement joins TRBV7-9 to TRBJ2-2; 14 bases fit TRBD2. CDR3 length: 19 residues. Losses at the gene ends were 3 bases for V and 3 bases for J; bases not matched to a gene: 9. Germline V gene data show CDR1 as SEHNR and CDR2 as FQNEAQ (reference sequence). The CDR3 nucleotides are TGTGCCAGCAGCTTTAATCGACTAGCGGGGGGGCCGTACACCGGGGAGCTGTTTTTT. Translated: CASSFNRLAGGPYTGELFF. The variable domain in full, with the rest retrieved from reference TRBV7-9 and TRBJ2-2, is DTGVSQNPRHKITKRGQNVTFRCDPISEHNRLYWYRQTLGQGPEFLTYFQNEAQLEKSRLLSDRFSAERPKGSFSTLEIQRTEQGDSAMYLCASSFNRLAGGPYTGELFFGEGSRLTVL.

CDR3: CASSLDHSNQPQHF. Here the CDR3 DNA reads TGTGCCAGCAGTTTAGACCATAGCAATCAGCCCCAGCATTTT. The genes are TRBV12-3 or TRBV12-4 and TRBJ1-5; D gene unclear. The CDR3 runs 14 residues. V was trimmed by 1 base and J by 0 bases, leaving 4 bases between them.

V gene TRBV29-1 combines with J gene TRBJ1-2; 8 nucleotides align to TRBD1. Germline CDR1 and CDR2: SQVTM and ANQGSEA. The CDR3 is 13 residues long. Trimming cost V 6 bases and J 4 bases; bases outside gene matches: 7. CDR3 sequence reads: CSVGQGRGYGYTF. The CDR3 DNA reads as TGCAGCGTCGGACAGGGACGGGGCTATGGCTACACCTTC. Variable domain in full (rest from reference TRBV29-1 and TRBJ1-2): SAVISQKPSRDICQRGTSLTIQCQVDSQVTMMFWYRQQPGQSLTLIATANQGSEATYESGFVIDKFPISRPNLTFSTLTVSNMSPEDSSIYLCSVGQGRGYGYTFGSGTRLTVV.

This clonotype occurred a few times. This sequence joins TRBV10-3 and TRBJ2-5; TRBD2 matches 7 bases. The CDR3 sequence is 13 residues long. The germline V gene encodes CDR1 ENHRY and CDR2 SYGVKD. V trimming: 4 bases; J trimming: 4 bases; junction bases outside the gene matches: 3. CDR3 sequence (DNA): TGTGCCATCAGTGGGGGACTATTAGAGACCCAGTACTTC. It encodes CAISGGLLETQYF.

The chain carries TRBV7-2 and TRBJ2-7, with D perhaps TRBD1 (7 bases). The CDR3 has 15 amino acids. Between the trimmed V and J ends, which lost 1 base and 2 bases, there was a span of 12 bases. Germline-derived CDR1 and CDR2 are SGHTA and FQGNSA. The CDR3 DNA follows: TGTGCCAGCAGCTTAGTGGCAGGGGGGCCCTACGAGCAGTACTTC. It is translated as CASSLVAGGPYEQYF.

V and J are TRBV12-3 or TRBV12-4 and TRBJ2-2; D possibly matches TRBD1 or TRBD2 (5 bases each). This CDR3 is 17 amino acids long. The V end lost 8 bases, the J end lost 5 bases, and 24 bases lay between the germline ends. The DNA for the CDR3 is TGTGCCAGCCTACCCCGAGGATCAGGGCGGGTGACCGGGGAGCTGTTTTTT. Translation: CASLPRGSGRVTGELFF.

This clonotype was observed many times. The chain combines TRBV7-9 with TRBJ2-7, with D possibly TRBD2 on 5 matching bases. Germline-derived CDR1 and CDR2 are SEHNR and FQNEAQ (reference sequence). Trimming took 1 base from V and 4 from J, leaving 11 bases between them. This CDR3 comprises 14 residues. The CDR3 DNA reads TGTGCCAGCAGCTTAGGAGACTATTATTACGAGCAGTACTTC. Its translation: CASSLGDYYYEQYF. Full variable domain (missing parts from reference TRBV7-9 and TRBJ2-7): DTGVSQNPRHKITKRGQNVTFRCDPISEHNRLYWYRQTLGQGPEFLTYFQNEAQLEKSRLLSDRFSAERPKGSFSTLEIQRTEQGDSAMYLCASSLGDYYYEQYFGPGTRLTVT.

At least ten counts were recorded for this clonotype. This chain uses TRBV6-1 with TRBJ2-1, with 8 bases aligning to TRBD1. CDR1 and CDR2 from the germline V gene are MNHNS and SASEGT. The CDR3 extends over 16 amino acids. V gave up 7 bases and J gave up 1 base; unmatched junction bases: 9. The CDR3 spells CASTHEQGVSYNEQFF. CDR3 sequence (DNA): TGTGCCAGCACACACGAACAGGGGGTATCCTACAATGAGCAGTTCTTC.

This clonotype was recorded at least ten times. V and J are TRBV12-3 or TRBV12-4 and TRBJ1-1; D is unresolved. V was pared by 5 bases and J by 0 bases, with 7 bases between. CDR3 size: 13 residues. DNA of the CDR3: TGTGCCAGCAGTCAAAAGGTGAACACTGAAGCTTTCTTT. Amino acid sequence: CASSQKVNTEAFF.

The chain couples TRBV12-3 or TRBV12-4 to TRBJ2-5, with unresolved D. Between the trimmed V and J ends, which lost 5 bases and 2 bases, there was a span of 15 bases. CDR3 length: 15 amino acids. The CDR3 loop is CASSPIVGLQETQYF. CDR3 DNA sequence: TGTGCCAGCAGTCCTATCGTTGGGCTTCAAGAGACCCAGTACTTC.

This clonotype was picked up a small number of times. A read error may be the cause here, since a much bigger clone is one base away. The V call is TRBV5-1, the J call TRBJ1-2; maybe TRBD1 (5 bases). The germline gives CDR1 SGHRS, CDR2 YFSETQ. Trimming pared 3 bases from V and 8 bases from J, leaving 17 bases between. There are 14 residues in the CDR3. The CDR3 sequence: CASSSGHIKWGYTF. CDR3 DNA sequence: TGCGCCAGCAGCTCCGGACATATAAAGTGGGGCTACACCTTC.

This clonotype was counted ten times or more. The genes are TRBV11-2 and TRBJ2-5; TRBD2 matches 8 bases. Germline-derived CDR1 and CDR2 are SGHAT and FQNNGV. V trimming: 2 bases; J trimming: 2 bases; junction bases outside the gene matches: 7. CDR3 length equals 16 residues. DNA of the CDR3: TGTGCCAGCAGCTTAATGGCGGGGGGCCTGCAAGAGACCCAGTACTTC. This translates into CASSLMAGGLQETQYF.

This clonotype appeared many times. The rearrangement joins TRBV10-3 to TRBJ2-7; D tentatively reads TRBD1 or TRBD2 (7 bases each). The CDR3 extends over 14 amino acids. The germline V gene has CDR1 ENHRY and CDR2 SYGVKD. V lost 7 bases to trimming and J lost 4 bases, with 17 bases between them. The CDR3 nucleotides are TGTGCCATCACCCAGGGGGGGGCATCGTACGAGCAGTACTTC. Translated: CAITQGGASYEQYF.

The J gene is TRBJ1-2, the V gene TRBV4-2; 7 nucleotides line up with TRBD1. Germline assignment: CDR1 LGHNA and CDR2 YNFKEQ. Trimming at V came to 0 bases and at J to 6 bases, leaving 1 base not matched to a gene. This CDR3 region has 13 residues. As DNA, the CDR3 is TGTGCCAGCAGCCAAGAACAGGGGAATGGCTACACCTTC. Its translation: CASSQEQGNGYTF.

This clonotype was seen many times. J is TRBJ2-7 and V is TRBV5-1; TRBD1 agrees at 7 bases. The germline V gene has CDR1 SGHRS and CDR2 YFSETQ. V lost 4 bases to trimming and J lost 0 bases; unmatched junction nucleotides: 7. This CDR3 region has 15 residues. CDR3 residues: CASSPQGRHSYEQYF. DNA of the CDR3: TGCGCCAGCAGCCCACAGGGGCGACACTCCTACGAGCAGTACTTC.

This clonotype has a handful of counts. The chain joins TRBV18 to TRBJ1-1; TRBD1 might be the D (5 bases). The CDR3 extends over 16 amino acids. Trimming shortened V by 3 bases and J by 4 bases, and 18 bases separated the two germline ends. Per the germline V gene, CDR1 is KGHSH and CDR2 is LQKENI. The CDR3: CASSPMAGWGSTEAFF. The CDR3 nucleotides are TGTGCCAGCTCACCTATGGCAGGCTGGGGGAGCACTGAAGCTTTCTTT.

This clonotype was seen more than once but under ten times. This chain uses TRBV15 with TRBJ2-7; 8 nucleotides line up with TRBD1. CDR1 and CDR2 (germline): LNHNV, YYDKDF (reference sequence). The V segment lost 5 bases and the J segment 5 bases; nucleotides outside the gene matches: 11. The CDR3 runs 15 residues. DNA for the CDR3: TGTGCCACCAGCCCCAGGGGGCGCGGACAAGACGAGCAGTACTTC. Residues: CATSPRGRGQDEQYF.

V usage is TRBV20-1 and J usage is TRBJ2-7; TRBD1 agrees at 8 bases. The CDR3 is 14 amino acids. J was trimmed by 6 bases and V by 1 base; bases with no gene match: 8. CDR1 is DFQATT and CDR2 is SNEGSKA in the germline V gene (reference sequence). The CDR3 DNA is TGCAGTGCTAGAGGTGCCGGACAGGGCCCCGAGCAGTACTTC. Amino acid sequence: CSARGAGQGPEQYF.